This TCR beta chain was captured by sequencing in a study of cytomegalovirus exposure and HLA in healthy donors. Across the study: According to later analysis, the same platform produced the 120 validation and several hundred first-cohort repertoires. Overall study findings and caveats: Most sequenced TCRs were rare (though some public TCRs occurred in many donors). Investigators reported 164 TCR beta chains as tied to cytomegalovirus. Cytomegalovirus status was reportedly diagnosed by the classifier with high sensitivity and specificity.

Per germline, CDR1 SGHDT and CDR2 YYEEEE. CDR3 length: 16 amino acids. V gave up 2 bases and J gave up 4 bases; unmatched junction bases: 6. Here immunoSEQ multiplex PCR was the method, and the copy in TCRdb shows in-frame clones only, minus some. Seen here are 200,000 to 250,000 clones, over 75% observed once, and the top ten hold roughly 2%. This clone appeared a single time. Its antigen is as yet unknown. Sequences were obtained from PBMCs. The sequence was collected from a woman between 18 and 30 years old in good health and CMV-seropositive. The chain is built from TRBV5-6 and TRBJ2-1; 10 positions agree with TRBD2. CDR3 in DNA: TGTGCCAGCAGCTTTCTCGGACTAGCGGATTACAATGAGCAGTTCTTC. Its translation: CASSFLGLADYNEQFF.